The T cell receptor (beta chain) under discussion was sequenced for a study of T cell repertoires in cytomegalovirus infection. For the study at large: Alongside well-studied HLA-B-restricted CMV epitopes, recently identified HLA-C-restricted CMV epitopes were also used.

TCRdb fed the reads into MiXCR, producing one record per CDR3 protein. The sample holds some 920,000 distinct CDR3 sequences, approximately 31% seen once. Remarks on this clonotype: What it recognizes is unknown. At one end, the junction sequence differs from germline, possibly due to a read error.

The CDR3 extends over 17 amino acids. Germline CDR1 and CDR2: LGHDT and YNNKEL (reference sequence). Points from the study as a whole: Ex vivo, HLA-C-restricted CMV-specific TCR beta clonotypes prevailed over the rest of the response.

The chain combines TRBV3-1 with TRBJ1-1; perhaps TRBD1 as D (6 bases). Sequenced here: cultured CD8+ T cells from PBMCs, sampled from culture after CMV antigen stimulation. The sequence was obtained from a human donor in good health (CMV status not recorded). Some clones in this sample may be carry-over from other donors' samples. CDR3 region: CTSSQDPGDIWSTEAFF. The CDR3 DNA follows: TGTACCAGCAGCCAAGACCCCGGGGACATATGGAGCACTGAAGCTTTCTTT. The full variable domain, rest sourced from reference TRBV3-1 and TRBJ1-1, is DTAVSQTPKYLVTQMGNDKSIKCEQNLGHDTMYWYKQDSKKFLKIMFSYNNKELIINETVPNRFSPKSPDKAHLNLHINSLELGDSAVYFCTSSQDPGDIWSTEAFFGQGTRLTVV.